The rows below give T cell receptor beta chains drawn from one sample of a study of blood T cells in healthy people across ages. One entry per CDR3 protein results from TCRdb running MiXCR on the 5' RACE reads. The data contain nearly 800,000 distinct CDR3 sequences, approximately 60% of them singletons. The sequencing sample was made of blood. Receptor source: a man aged 35-49 years in good health. Both conserved end residues are part of each CDR3. D genes are given only for firm matches. Clone size appears in some rows only: once, few, many, or a class for an expanded clone.

>TRBV9|-|few|TRBJ2-3
CASSVELSGPSTDTQYF
TGTGCCAGCAGCGTAGAGCTTTCAGGGCCTAGCACAGATACGCAGTATTTT
>TRBV7-8|-|-|TRBJ2-4
CASSSFAYGWGNIQYF
TGTGCCAGCAGCTCGTTCGCCTACGGCTGGGGTAACATTCAGTACTTC
>TRBV12-3/TRBV12-4|-|-|TRBJ2-2
CASSGGYTGELFF
TGTGCCAGCTCCGGGGGATACACCGGGGAGCTGTTTTTT
>TRBV5-1|TRBD2|once|TRBJ2-1
CASGSQGLAGANEQFF
TGCGCCAGCGGCTCACAGGGACTAGCGGGAGCAAATGAGCAGTTCTTC
>TRBV9|-|few|TRBJ1-6
CASSGGLAPRSNSPLHF
TGTGCCAGCAGCGGGGGGTTGGCACCTCGTTCTAATTCACCCCTCCACTTT
>TRBV27|-|few|TRBJ1-6
CASRPGLSVSPLHF
TGTGCCAGCAGACCGGGACTAAGTGTCTCACCCCTCCACTTT
>TRBV29-1|-|-|TRBJ2-1
CSVEVPVGRARNYNEQFF
TGCAGCGTTGAAGTTCCGGTCGGTCGTGCGAGGAACTACAATGAGCAGTTCTTC
>TRBV5-1|-|-|TRBJ2-1
CASRGRYDEQFF
TGCGCCAGCCGCGGACGCTATGATGAGCAGTTCTTC
>TRBV24-1|TRBD1|once|TRBJ2-7
CATYKNDSGQGYFEQYF
TGTGCCACCTACAAAAATGATTCGGGACAGGGTTACTTCGAGCAGTACTTC
>TRBV11-2|-|-|TRBJ2-2
CASSPPPLTGELFF
TGTGCCAGCAGCCCTCCCCCCCTCACCGGGGAGCTGTTTTTT
>TRBV18|-|few|TRBJ2-1
CASSPLPGSYNEQFF
TGTGCCAGCTCACCACTTCCAGGGTCCTACAATGAGCAGTTCTTC
>TRBV7-2|TRBD1|-|TRBJ1-2
CASSLAGGGTGGQYGYTF
TGTGCCAGCAGCTTAGCTGGGGGTGGGACAGGGGGCCAGTATGGCTACACCTTC
>TRBV29-1|TRBD1|-|TRBJ2-2
CSVYGTGNTGGLFF
TGCAGCGTATACGGGACAGGGAACACCGGGGGGCTGTTTTTT
>TRBV7-9|-|-|TRBJ1-4
CASRLTGSGEKLFF
TGTGCCAGCAGACTAACCGGGTCAGGCGAAAAACTGTTTTTT
>TRBV5-1|-|-|TRBJ2-3
CASSFRGWTDTQYF
TGCGCCAGCAGCTTTCGGGGTTGGACAGATACGCAGTATTTT
>TRBV7-9|TRBD1|-|TRBJ2-2
CASRSGQGANTGELFF
TGTGCCAGCAGATCTGGACAGGGCGCGAACACCGGGGAGCTGTTTTTT
>TRBV5-1|TRBD2|few|TRBJ2-4
CASSPRGGGRDIQYF
TGCGCCAGCAGCCCCCGGGGCGGGGGAAGGGACATTCAGTACTTC
>TRBV6-6|TRBD2|-|TRBJ2-7
CASSYPRKRGRNEQYF
TGTGCCAGCAGTTACCCACGAAAGCGGGGAAGAAACGAGCAGTACTTC
>TRBV29-1|TRBD2|few|TRBJ2-1
CSVEGTLAGGGNEQFF
TGCAGCGTTGAAGGGACGCTGGCGGGAGGGGGCAATGAGCAGTTCTTC
>TRBV3-1|-|-|TRBJ1-2
CASSQVLGDDYGYTF
TGTGCCAGCAGCCAAGTCTTAGGGGACGACTATGGCTACACCTTC
>TRBV20-1|-|few|TRBJ2-5
CSARRRKETQYF
TGCAGTGCGAGGCGCCGGAAGGAGACCCAGTACTTC
>TRBV6-2/TRBV6-3|-|few|TRBJ2-5
CASSRMKETQYF
TGTGCCAGCAGTCGAATGAAAGAGACCCAGTACTTC
>TRBV20-1|TRBD1|once|TRBJ1-2
CSASETGGLYGYTF
TGCAGTGCTTCTGAGACAGGGGGCCTCTATGGCTACACCTTC
>TRBV6-6|TRBD1|-|TRBJ2-1
CASSVIQGAFQDEQFF
TGTGCCAGCAGCGTGATACAGGGGGCTTTCCAAGATGAGCAGTTCTTC
>TRBV4-3|-|-|TRBJ2-6
CASSTVSSGANVLTF
TGCGCCAGCAGCACGGTTAGTTCTGGGGCCAACGTCCTGACTTTC
>TRBV27|TRBD1|-|TRBJ2-7
CASSLGTGWDEQYF
TGTGCCAGCAGTTTAGGGACAGGGTGGGACGAGCAGTACTTC